This T cell receptor beta chain was recovered during a study of blood T cell repertoires in COVID-19. The wider study: The United States, Italy and Spain were the sources of the acute and convalescent COVID-19 samples. PBMCs, B-cell-depleted T cells, or T cells provided the cDNA or gDNA that made up the material.

As handled by the study authors: Amplification of reference gene primers was used by the study to estimate nucleated cell counts. Clones were read by immunoSEQ multiplex PCR, and TCRdb kept only the in-frame ones, dropping some. D and trimming were read from the DNA, whereas the V and J calls and clone size are those reported in that table. The profile shows approximately 290,000 clones, approximately 85% of them singletons. Followed over time, Seattle patients had been enrolled while infection was active. The receptor was isolated from a human donor with COVID-19, enrolled during active disease. The donor label of this sample is uncertain. The sample comprised peripheral blood.

CDR3 sequence (DNA): TGTGCCAGCGCCGGACAGGGGGATTCACCCCTCCACTTT. This sequence encodes CASAGQGDSPLHF. The chain couples TRBV2 to TRBJ1-6; 10 bases line up with TRBD1. This CDR3 region has 13 residues. The germline V gene has CDR1 SNHLY and CDR2 FYNNEI. V gave up 8 bases and J gave up 8 bases; unmatched junction bases: 3.